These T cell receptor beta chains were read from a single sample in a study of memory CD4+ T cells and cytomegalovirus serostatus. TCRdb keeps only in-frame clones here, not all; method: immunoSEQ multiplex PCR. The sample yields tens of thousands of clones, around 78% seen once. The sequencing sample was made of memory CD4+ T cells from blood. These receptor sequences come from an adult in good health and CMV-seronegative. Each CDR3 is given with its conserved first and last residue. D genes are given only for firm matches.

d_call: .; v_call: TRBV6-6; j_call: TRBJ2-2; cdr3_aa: CASRAGTGAGELFF; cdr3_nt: TGTGCCAGCAGAGCCGGGACCGGCGCCGGGGAGCTGTTTTTT
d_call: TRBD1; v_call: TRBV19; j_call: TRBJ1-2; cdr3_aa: CASSIRDSGIYGYTF; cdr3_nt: TGTGCCAGTAGTATCAGGGACAGTGGGATCTATGGCTACACCTTC
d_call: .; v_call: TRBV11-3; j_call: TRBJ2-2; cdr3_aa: CASSLMGDTGELFF; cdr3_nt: TGTGCCAGCAGCTTAATGGGAGACACCGGGGAGCTGTTTTTT
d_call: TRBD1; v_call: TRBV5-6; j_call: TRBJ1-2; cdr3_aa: CASSGGRQGSSGYTF; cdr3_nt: TGTGCCAGCAGCGGGGGGAGACAGGGGTCGAGTGGCTACACCTTC
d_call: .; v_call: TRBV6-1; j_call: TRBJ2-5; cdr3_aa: CASSERAGSSSGTQYF; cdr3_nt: TGTGCCAGCAGTGAACGGGCGGGGTCAAGTTCTGGGACCCAGTACTTC
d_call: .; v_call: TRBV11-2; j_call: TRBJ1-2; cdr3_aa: CASRPGPRRQSNYGYTF; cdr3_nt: TGTGCCAGCAGACCAGGACCGAGGAGGCAATCGAACTATGGCTACACCTTC
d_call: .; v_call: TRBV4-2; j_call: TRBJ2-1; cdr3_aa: CASSQVTINNEQFF; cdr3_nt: TGTGCCAGCAGCCAAGTGACTATCAACAATGAGCAGTTCTTC
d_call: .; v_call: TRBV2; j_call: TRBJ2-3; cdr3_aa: CASNAYSDTQYF; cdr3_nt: TGTGCCAGCAATGCGTATTCGGATACGCAGTATTTT
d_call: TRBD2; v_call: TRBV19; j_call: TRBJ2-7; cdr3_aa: CASSIASGLAGAYEQYF; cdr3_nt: TGTGCCAGTAGTATAGCCTCGGGACTAGCGGGGGCCTACGAGCAGTACTTC
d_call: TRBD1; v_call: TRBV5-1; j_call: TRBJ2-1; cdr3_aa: CASSPGQGGYNEQFF; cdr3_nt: TGCGCCAGCAGTCCCGGACAGGGGGGCTACAATGAGCAGTTCTTC
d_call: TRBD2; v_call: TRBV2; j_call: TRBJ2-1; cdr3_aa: CASSEGTRGVDEQFF; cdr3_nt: TGTGCCAGCAGTGAAGGGACTAGAGGTGTTGATGAGCAGTTCTTC
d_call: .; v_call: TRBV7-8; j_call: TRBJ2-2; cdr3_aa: CASSFYAGASNTGELFF; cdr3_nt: TGTGCCAGCAGCTTCTACGCGGGGGCCTCGAACACCGGGGAGCTGTTTTTT